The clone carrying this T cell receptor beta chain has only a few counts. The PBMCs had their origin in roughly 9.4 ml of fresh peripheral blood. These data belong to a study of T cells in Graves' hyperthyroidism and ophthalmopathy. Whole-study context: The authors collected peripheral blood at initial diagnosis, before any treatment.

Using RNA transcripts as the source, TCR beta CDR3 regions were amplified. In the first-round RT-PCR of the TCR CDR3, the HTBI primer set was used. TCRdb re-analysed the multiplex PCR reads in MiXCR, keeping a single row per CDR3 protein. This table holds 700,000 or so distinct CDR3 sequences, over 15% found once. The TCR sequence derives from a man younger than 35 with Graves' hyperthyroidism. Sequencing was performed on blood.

CDR3 sequence (DNA): TGTGCCATCAGTGGGGAGGGGGCTGGGCCGGCCAGGCATGAGCAGTTCTTC. As protein: CAISGEGAGPARHEQFF. This chain links TRBV10-3 with TRBJ2-1, with D perhaps matching TRBD1 or TRBD2 (7 bases each). The CDR3 totals 17 residues. The germline V gene encodes CDR1 ENHRY and CDR2 SYGVKD. V was cut by 4 bases and J by 8 bases, with 24 bases left in between.